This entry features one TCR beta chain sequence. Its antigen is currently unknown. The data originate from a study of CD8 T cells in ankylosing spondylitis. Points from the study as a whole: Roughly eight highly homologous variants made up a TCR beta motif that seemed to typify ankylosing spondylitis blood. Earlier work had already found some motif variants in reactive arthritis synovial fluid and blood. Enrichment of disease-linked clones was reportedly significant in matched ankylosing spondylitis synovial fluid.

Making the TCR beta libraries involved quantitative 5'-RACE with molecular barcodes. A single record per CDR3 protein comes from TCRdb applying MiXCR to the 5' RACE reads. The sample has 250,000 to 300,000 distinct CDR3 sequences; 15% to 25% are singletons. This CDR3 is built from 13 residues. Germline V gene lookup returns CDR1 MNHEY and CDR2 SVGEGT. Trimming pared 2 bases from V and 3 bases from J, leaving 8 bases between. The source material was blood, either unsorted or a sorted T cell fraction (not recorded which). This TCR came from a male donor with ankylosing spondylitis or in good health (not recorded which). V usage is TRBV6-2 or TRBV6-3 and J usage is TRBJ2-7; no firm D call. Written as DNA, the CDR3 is TGTGCCAGCAGTTACGGGCTGAACTACGAGCAGTACGTC. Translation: CASSYGLNYEQYV.